This TCR beta chain was profiled in a study of identifying expanded T cells in peripheral blood. Findings and caveats of the study: Across healthy donors, higher total template counts meant significantly greater approximately two-week count variance. Roughly 1.2 clones differed between technical replicates, versus approximately 17 and 20 over time.

From germline, CDR1 is LNHDA and CDR2 SQIVND (reference sequence). The CDR3 is 17 residues long. The V end was cut by 3 bases, the J end by 3 bases, with 17 bases between. Profiled with immunoSEQ multiplex PCR; TCRdb holds only in-frame clones, not every one. This sample yields more than 45,000 clones, of which approximately 82% are seen a single time; around a sixth belongs to the top ten. During the collection period, no donor immune events like infections were recorded. This clone appeared once. Its antigen is not identified. The sequence derives from a person between 18 and 75 years old in good health. V is TRBV19 and J is TRBJ2-2, with D perhaps matching TRBD1 or TRBD2 (5 bases each). Sequencing was carried out using blood. CDR3 DNA: TGTGCCAGTAGTATCCCCACCAGGGTCGGGGACACCGGGGAGCTGTTTTTT. Translated, it gives CASSIPTRVGDTGELFF.